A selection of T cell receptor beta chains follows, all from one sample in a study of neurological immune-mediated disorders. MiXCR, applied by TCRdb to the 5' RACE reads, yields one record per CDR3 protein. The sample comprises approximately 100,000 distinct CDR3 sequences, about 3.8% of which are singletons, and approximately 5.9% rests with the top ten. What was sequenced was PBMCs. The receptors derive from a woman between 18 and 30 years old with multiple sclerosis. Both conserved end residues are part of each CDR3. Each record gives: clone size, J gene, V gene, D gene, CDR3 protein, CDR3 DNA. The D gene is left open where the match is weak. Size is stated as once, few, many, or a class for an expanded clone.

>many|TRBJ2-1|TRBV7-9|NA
CASSAAGTGEQFF
TGTGCCAGCAGCGCCGCGGGGACTGGTGAGCAGTTCTTC
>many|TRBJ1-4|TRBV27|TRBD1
CASRTGNEKLFF
TGTGCCAGCCGGACAGGGAATGAAAAACTGTTTTTT
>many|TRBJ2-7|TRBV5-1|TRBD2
CASSQAGRNYEQYF
TGCGCCAGCAGCCAAGCGGGACGTAACTACGAGCAGTACTTC
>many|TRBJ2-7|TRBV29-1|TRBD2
CSVTGTNDYEQYF
TGCAGCGTTACCGGGACTAACGACTACGAGCAGTACTTC
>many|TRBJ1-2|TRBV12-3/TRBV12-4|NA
CASSPRDGINYGYTF
TGTGCCAGCAGTCCGCGGGACGGAATAAACTATGGCTACACCTTC
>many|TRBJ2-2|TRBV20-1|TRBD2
CSAIAGGRTGELFF
TGCAGTGCAATAGCGGGAGGGCGGACCGGGGAGCTGTTTTTT
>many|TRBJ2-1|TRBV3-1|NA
CASSQVDGRGYNEQFF
TGTGCCAGCAGCCAAGTAGACGGGAGAGGGTACAATGAGCAGTTCTTC
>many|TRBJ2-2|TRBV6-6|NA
CASSSVEYTGELFF
TGTGCCAGCAGTTCGGTCGAATACACCGGGGAGCTGTTTTTT
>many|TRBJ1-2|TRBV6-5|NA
CASRAGRSYGYTF
TGTGCCAGCAGAGCGGGACGGAGCTATGGCTACACCTTC
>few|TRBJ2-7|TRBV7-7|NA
CASSLGLGDEQYF
TGTGCCAGCAGCTTAGGCCTCGGTGACGAGCAGTACTTC
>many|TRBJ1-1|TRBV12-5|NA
CASGRPGTEAFF
TGTGCTAGTGGGCGTCCCGGGACCGAAGCTTTCTTT
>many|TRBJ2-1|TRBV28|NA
CASTNYNEQFF
TGTGCCAGCACAAACTACAATGAGCAGTTCTTC
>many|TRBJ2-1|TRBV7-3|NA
CASATEGPSSYNEQFF
TGTGCCAGCGCGACGGAGGGCCCGAGCTCCTACAATGAGCAGTTCTTC